Listed here are 26 T cell receptor beta chains from one sample, sequenced in a study of Ad26.COV2.S vaccination and SARS-CoV-2 variants (dated by TCRdb to the early 2020s). The treatment or condition label on this specimen signifies: about 20 received Ad26.COV2.S at low or high dose, single or two shots; about five received placebo; per-sample allocation not given. For vaccine and placebo recipients, repertoires were sequenced using samples collected on day 63 after the first injection. Receptors were amplified or captured by the immunoSEQ multiplex PCR assay. In TCRdb, the immuneACCESS table is reduced to in-frame sequences with V and J assigned. These tables do not hold every clone; where another copy was compared, an unresolved V gene accounts for under half, and the others remain unexplained. In all, the sample holds under 500,000 clones, and about 90% of those were seen once. Around 1.8% of the sample goes to the ten largest clones.

The source material was peripheral blood, sampled in a trial of Ad26.COV2.S vaccine versus placebo. The receptors derive from a person between 18 and 65 years old who received the Ad26.COV2.S COVID-19 vaccine or a placebo.

This clone was seen only a few times. The gene calls are TRBV7-8 and TRBJ2-7; possible D gene TRBD1, 5 bases. V shed 3 bases and J shed 5 bases, with 14 bases lying between them. The CDR3 runs 14 residues. CDR1 is SGHVS and CDR2 is FQNEAQ in the germline V gene. The CDR3 protein is CASSLLQVGNEQYF. The CDR3 bases are TGTGCCAGCAGCTTGTTACAGGTGGGAAACGAGCAGTACTTC.

The V gene is TRBV7-2, the J gene TRBJ2-5; 9 bases align to TRBD2. Germline CDR1 is SGHTA and CDR2 is FQGNSA. This CDR3 is 17 amino acids long. J lost 1 base, V lost 1 base, and 7 bases had no gene match. For the CDR3, the DNA is TGTGCCAGCAGCTTAGTCGTCGGGCGGGGGGGCCAAGAGACCCAGTACTTC. This codes for CASSLVVGRGGQETQYF.

This clone was seen more than once but under ten times. The V and J genes are TRBV19 and TRBJ2-1; no definite D call. Trimming removed 7 bases at V and 1 base at J, with 17 bases between. The CDR3 runs 16 residues. CDR1 is LNHDA and CDR2 is SQIVND in the germline V gene (reference sequence). Here the CDR3 DNA reads TGTGCCAGTACCTCGGACCCCTCGCCATCCTACAATGAGCAGTTCTTC. Translated: CASTSDPSPSYNEQFF.

The chain has TRBV7-2 and TRBJ2-2; 8 positions agree with TRBD1. CDR3 length: 15 residues. Germline loops: CDR1 SGHTA, CDR2 FQGNSA. With V trimmed by 4 bases and J by 7 bases, 8 bases remained unmatched. The CDR3 nucleotides read TGTGCCAGCAGCTCGTTCCCCGGGACAGGCGGGGAGCTGTTTTTT. It specifies CASSSFPGTGGELFF.

The V and J genes are TRBV5-4 and TRBJ1-5; 9 nucleotides match TRBD1. The CDR3 loop spans 17 amino acids. The V gene end was trimmed by 0 bases and the J gene end by 5 bases; junction bases not matched to a gene: 9. In germline, CDR1 is SGHNT, CDR2 YYREEE (reference sequence). In DNA form, the CDR3 reads TGTGCCAGCAGCTTGGCCAAAGACAGGGGGATCCATCAGCCCCAGCATTTT. This codes for CASSLAKDRGIHQPQHF.

The chain carries TRBV6-2 or TRBV6-3 and TRBJ1-1; TRBD1 is a possible D gene (6 bases). The CDR3 has 17 amino acids. Germline lookup yields CDR1 MNHEY and CDR2 SVGEGT. The V end lost 0 bases, the J end lost 5 bases, and 19 bases lay between the germline ends. CDR3 sequence (DNA): TGTGCCAGCAGTTACTCGTTGGGCGGGGGGCGTCGAACTGAAGCTTTCTTT. Its translation is CASSYSLGGGRRTEAFF.

The CDR3 DNA sequence: TGTGCCAGCACCCGGACAGCGGGCAATTCACCCCTCCACTTT. Translated: CASTRTAGNSPLHF. The V and J genes are TRBV6-5 and TRBJ1-6, with D perhaps matching TRBD1 (6 bases). Trimming stripped 7 bases from V and 7 bases from J, with 14 bases between. CDR3 size: 14 residues. Per germline, CDR1 MNHEY and CDR2 SVGAGI.

V usage is TRBV12-5 and J usage is TRBJ2-3; D remains unclear. The CDR3 is made up of 14 amino acids. Trimming shortened V by 6 bases and J by 4 bases, and 14 bases separated the two germline ends. Germline V CDR1 and CDR2: LGHNT, FRNRAP. CDR3 loop: CASGPPPLADTQYF. CDR3 DNA: TGTGCTAGTGGACCCCCTCCTCTTGCAGATACGCAGTATTTT.

This chain uses TRBV7-8 with TRBJ2-7, with D maybe TRBD1 (6 bases). CDR3 length: 15 amino acids. V shed 0 bases and J shed 3 bases, with 12 bases lying between them. The germline V gene has CDR1 SGHVS and CDR2 FQNEAQ. CDR3 in DNA: TGTGCCAGCAGCTTAGCGTTCCTGGACAGCTACGAGCAGTACTTC. Its protein product is CASSLAFLDSYEQYF.

V and J are TRBV28 and TRBJ2-7; D not certain. Deletions cut 8 bases from V and 2 bases from J, with 13 bases between. The CDR3 consists of 13 residues. The germline V gene has CDR1 MDHEN and CDR2 SYDVKM. CDR3 amino acids: CASLRQPAYEQYF. The CDR3 region has the DNA TGTGCCAGCCTCCGACAACCAGCCTACGAGCAGTACTTC.

The CDR3 sequence is CASSWGQNYGYTF. As DNA, the CDR3 is TGTGCCAGCAGTTGGGGACAGAACTATGGCTACACCTTC. The V gene is TRBV6-5, the J gene TRBJ1-2; 7 bases are shared with TRBD1. Germline V gene lookup returns CDR1 MNHEY and CDR2 SVGAGI. CDR3 length: 13 residues. The trim removed 4 bases at V and 2 bases at J, leaving 1 base unmatched.

The CDR3 nucleotides are TGTGCCAGCAGCCTTGACAGCGACAATCAGCCCCAGCATTTT. It codes for CASSLDSDNQPQHF. The chain links TRBV6-2 or TRBV6-3 to TRBJ1-5, with D possibly matching TRBD1 (5 bases). Per germline, CDR1 MNHEY and CDR2 SVGEGT. The CDR3 is made up of 14 amino acids. Trimming removed 6 bases from V and 3 bases from J, with 12 bases in between.

The chain is built from TRBV19 and TRBJ1-4; perhaps TRBD1 as D (5 bases). This CDR3 has 16 amino acids. CDR1 is LNHDA and CDR2 is SQIVND in the germline V gene (reference sequence). The V end lost 6 bases, the J end lost 1 base, and 15 bases lay between the germline ends. CDR3 amino acids: CASRAPGGGTNEKLFF. The DNA for the CDR3 is TGTGCCAGTAGGGCACCGGGGGGTGGAACTAATGAAAAACTGTTTTTT.

The chain is built from TRBV7-2 and TRBJ2-6, with D possibly being TRBD2 (6 bases). The CDR3 sequence is 17 residues long. V shed 2 bases and J shed 1 base, with 12 bases lying between them. CDR1 is SGHTA and CDR2 is FQGNSA in the germline V gene. Here the CDR3 DNA reads TGTGCCAGCAGCTTATATGCAGGGAGGTCTGGGGCCAACGTCCTGACTTTC. Its translation: CASSLYAGRSGANVLTF.

This chain uses TRBV4-2 with TRBJ1-3; D not resolved. In germline, CDR1 is LGHNA, CDR2 YNFKEQ. V lost 0 bases to trimming and J lost 0 bases, with 12 bases between them. This CDR3 region has 17 residues. CDR3 sequence (DNA): TGTGCCAGCAGCCAAGATAGGCGCCCAAACTCTGGAAACACCATATATTTT. Protein sequence: CASSQDRRPNSGNTIYF.

This chain joins TRBV28 and TRBJ2-2, with D uncertain. V lost 2 bases, J lost 1 base, and 5 bases lay in between. The CDR3 consists of 14 residues. Per germline, CDR1 MDHEN and CDR2 SYDVKM. The CDR3 is CASSLGENTGELFF. The CDR3 DNA follows: TGTGCCAGCAGTTTAGGGGAGAACACCGGGGAGCTGTTTTTT.

The V gene is TRBV6-2 or TRBV6-3, the J gene TRBJ1-2; 7 bases map to TRBD1. CDR3 length equals 14 residues. Germline assignment: CDR1 MNHEY and CDR2 SVGEGT. V shed 2 bases, J shed 3 bases, and the junction held 3 bases outside the gene matches. CDR3 residues: CASSYPGTDYGYTF. The CDR3 DNA reads TGTGCCAGCAGTTACCCCGGGACAGACTATGGCTACACCTTC.

The rearrangement joins TRBV19 to TRBJ1-5; a possible D gene is TRBD1 (5 bases). The CDR3 covers 16 residues. Germline V gene sequence: CDR1 LNHDA, CDR2 SQIVND (reference sequence). Between the trimmed V and J ends, which lost 3 bases and 9 bases, there was a span of 21 bases. DNA for the CDR3: TGTGCCAGTAGTATTATTCCCTCGGGGGGGGTAATGCCCCAGCATTTT. It translates to CASSIIPSGGVMPQHF.

CDR3 nucleotide sequence: TGTGCCAGCAGTTACTGGGGGTTGGATGGCTACACCTTC. It translates to CASSYWGLDGYTF. The chain links TRBV6-2 or TRBV6-3 to TRBJ1-2, with D maybe TRBD1 (5 bases). Germline lookup yields CDR1 MNHEY and CDR2 SVGEGT. Trimming removed 1 base from V and 6 bases from J, with 9 bases in between. The CDR3 sequence is 13 residues long.

V usage is TRBV7-2 and J usage is TRBJ2-3; 7 positions match TRBD1. Germline V lookup: CDR1 SGHTA, CDR2 FQGNSA. V gave up 3 bases and J gave up 2 bases; unmatched junction bases: 11. This CDR3 has 17 residues. The CDR3 coding sequence is TGTGCCAGCAGCTTGGGTGTAACAGGGGCCAACACAGATACGCAGTATTTT. This translates into CASSLGVTGANTDTQYF. Looking up the rest from reference TRBV7-2 and TRBJ2-3 gives the full variable domain: GAGVSQSPSNKVTEKGKDVELRCDPISGHTALYWYRQSLGQGLEFLIYFQGNSAPDKSGLPSDRFSAERTGGSVSTLTIQRTQQEDSAVYLCASSLGVTGANTDTQYFGPGTRLTVL.

The chain's CDR3 is CASSSRGITEAFF. DNA for the CDR3: TGTGCCAGCAGCTCCAGGGGGATAACTGAAGCTTTCTTT. The V and J genes are TRBV7-6 and TRBJ1-1; 7 nucleotides match TRBD1. The CDR3 has 13 residues. Germline V gene sequence: CDR1 SGHVS, CDR2 FNYEAQ. The V gene end was trimmed by 4 bases and the J gene end by 5 bases; junction bases not matched to a gene: 4.

V is TRBV7-9 and J is TRBJ2-5; TRBD1 agrees at 9 bases. V shed 4 bases and J 1 base; nucleotides not matched to a gene: 13. This CDR3 is built from 18 residues. Per the germline V gene, CDR1 is SEHNR and CDR2 is FQNEAQ (reference sequence). The CDR3 DNA reads TGTGCCAGCAGCTCAACGAAACGTGGGACAGGGACCCAAGAGACCCAGTACTTC. Translation: CASSSTKRGTGTQETQYF.

J is TRBJ1-1 and V is TRBV19, with 8 nucleotides matching TRBD1. CDR3 size: 13 residues. Germline CDR1 is LNHDA and CDR2 is SQIVND (reference sequence). V dropped 5 bases and J dropped 5; count of bases not matched to a gene: 4. The CDR3 region has the DNA TGTGCCAGTAGTCCCAGGGGGCTTACTGAAGCTTTCTTT. This codes for CASSPRGLTEAFF.

The rearrangement links TRBV28 to TRBJ1-5, with TRBD1 matching over 7 bases. There are 19 residues in the CDR3. V shed 0 bases and J 4 bases; nucleotides not matched to a gene: 15. The germline CDR1 and CDR2 sequences are MDHEN and SYDVKM. CDR3 sequence: CASSLWSNRGREGNQPQHF. CDR3 bases: TGTGCCAGCAGTTTATGGAGCAACAGGGGTCGAGAGGGAAATCAGCCCCAGCATTTT.

V and J are TRBV19 and TRBJ1-2; 9 nucleotides agree with TRBD1. The J segment lost 8 bases and the V segment lost 11 bases, leaving 9 bases of the junction unmatched. CDR3 length: 12 residues. From germline, CDR1 is LNHDA and CDR2 SQIVND (reference sequence). Here the CDR3 DNA reads TGTGCCGGACGAACAGGGGGCAGCGGCTACACCTTC. Its protein product is CAGRTGGSGYTF.

V gene TRBV27 combines with J gene TRBJ2-7; D gene ambiguous. In germline, CDR1 is MNHEY, CDR2 SMNVEV (reference sequence). V gave up 8 bases and J gave up 0 bases, with 11 bases separating them. The CDR3 length is 13 residues. In DNA, the CDR3 is TGTGCCAGCCGTTGGGCAGGCTCCTACGAGCAGTACTTC. This sequence encodes CASRWAGSYEQYF.